This TCR beta chain emerged from a study of blood T cell repertoires in COVID-19. Study-level background: Samples taken during acute and convalescent COVID-19 were collected in the United States, Italy and Spain. Sample material is recorded as cDNA or gDNA derived from T cells, B-cell-depleted T cells, or PBMCs.

CDR3 size: 13 residues. The V end lost 3 bases, the J end lost 2 bases, and 8 bases lay between the germline ends. CDR1 and CDR2 from the germline V gene are DFQATT and SNEGSKA (reference sequence). In the original analysis: Reference gene primer amplification yielded estimated nucleated cell counts. Sequencing used immunoSEQ multiplex PCR; TCRdb keeps in-frame clones, though not all of them. V, J and clone size are those of that table, while D and trimming were read from the DNA. The sample has some 80,000 clones; more than 75% are singletons. Sequencing was carried out using peripheral blood. The chain uses TRBV20-1 and TRBJ1-3; no definite D call. This clonotype was obtained from a human donor in a cohort sampled during active COVID-19. For the CDR3, the DNA is TGCAGTGCTAGTCCCGGAGCTGGAAACACCATATATTTT. Amino acid sequence: CSASPGAGNTIYF.